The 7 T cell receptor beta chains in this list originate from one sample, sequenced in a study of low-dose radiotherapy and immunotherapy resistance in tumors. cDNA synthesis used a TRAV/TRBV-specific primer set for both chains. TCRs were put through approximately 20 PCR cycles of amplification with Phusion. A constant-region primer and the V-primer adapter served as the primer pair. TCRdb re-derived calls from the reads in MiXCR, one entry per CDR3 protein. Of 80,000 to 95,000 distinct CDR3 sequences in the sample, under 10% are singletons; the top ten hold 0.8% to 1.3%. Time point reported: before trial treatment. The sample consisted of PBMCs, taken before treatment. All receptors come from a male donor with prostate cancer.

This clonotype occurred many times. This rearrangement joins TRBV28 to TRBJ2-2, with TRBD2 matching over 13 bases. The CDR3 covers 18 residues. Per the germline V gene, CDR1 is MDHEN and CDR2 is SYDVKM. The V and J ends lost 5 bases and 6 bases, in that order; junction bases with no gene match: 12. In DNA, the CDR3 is TGTGCCAGCAGTCCTCCAAGGGGGACTAGCGGGATATCCGGGGAGCTGTTTTTT. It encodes CASSPPRGTSGISGELFF.

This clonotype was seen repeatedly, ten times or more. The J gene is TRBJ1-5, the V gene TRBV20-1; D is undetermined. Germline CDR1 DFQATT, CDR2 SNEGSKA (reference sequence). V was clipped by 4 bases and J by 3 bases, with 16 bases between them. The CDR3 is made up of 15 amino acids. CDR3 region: CSATEGGFINQPQHF. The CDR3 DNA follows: TGCAGTGCTACGGAGGGAGGGTTTATCAATCAGCCCCAGCATTTT.

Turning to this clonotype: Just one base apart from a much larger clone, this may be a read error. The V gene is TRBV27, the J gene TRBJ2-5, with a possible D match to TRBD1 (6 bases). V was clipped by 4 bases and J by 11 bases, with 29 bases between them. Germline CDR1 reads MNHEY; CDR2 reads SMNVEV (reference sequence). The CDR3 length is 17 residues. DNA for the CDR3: TGTGCCAGCAGTTCGGACAGACCTTTAGCTGATTACAATGAGCAGTACTTC. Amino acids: CASSSDRPLADYNEQYF.

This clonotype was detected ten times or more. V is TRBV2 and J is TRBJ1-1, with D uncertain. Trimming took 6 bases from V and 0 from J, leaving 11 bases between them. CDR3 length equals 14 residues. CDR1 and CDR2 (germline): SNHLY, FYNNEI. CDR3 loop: CASRHDSMNTEAFF. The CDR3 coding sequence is TGTGCCAGCAGACACGACTCCATGAACACTGAAGCTTTCTTT.

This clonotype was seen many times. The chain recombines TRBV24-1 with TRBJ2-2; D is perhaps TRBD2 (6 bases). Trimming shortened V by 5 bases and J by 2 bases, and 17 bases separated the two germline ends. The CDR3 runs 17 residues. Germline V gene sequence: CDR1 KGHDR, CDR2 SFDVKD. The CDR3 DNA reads TGTGCCACCAGTGCCCTGGCCGGGAGAGGTAACACCGGGGAGCTGTTTTTT. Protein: CATSALAGRGNTGELFF.

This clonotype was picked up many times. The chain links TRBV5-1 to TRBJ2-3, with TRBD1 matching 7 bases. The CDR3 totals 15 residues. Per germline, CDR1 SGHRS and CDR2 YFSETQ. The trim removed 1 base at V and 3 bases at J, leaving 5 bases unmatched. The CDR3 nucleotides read TGCGCCAGCAGCTTGAAGTCGGGACAGACAGATACGCAGTATTTT. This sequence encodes CASSLKSGQTDTQYF.

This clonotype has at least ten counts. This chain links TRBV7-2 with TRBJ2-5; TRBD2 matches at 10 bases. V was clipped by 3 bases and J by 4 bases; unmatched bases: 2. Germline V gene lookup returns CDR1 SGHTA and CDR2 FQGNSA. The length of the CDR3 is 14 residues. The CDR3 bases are TGTGCCAGCAGCTTCTTAGCGGGAGGAGAGACCCAGTACTTC. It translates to CASSFLAGGETQYF.